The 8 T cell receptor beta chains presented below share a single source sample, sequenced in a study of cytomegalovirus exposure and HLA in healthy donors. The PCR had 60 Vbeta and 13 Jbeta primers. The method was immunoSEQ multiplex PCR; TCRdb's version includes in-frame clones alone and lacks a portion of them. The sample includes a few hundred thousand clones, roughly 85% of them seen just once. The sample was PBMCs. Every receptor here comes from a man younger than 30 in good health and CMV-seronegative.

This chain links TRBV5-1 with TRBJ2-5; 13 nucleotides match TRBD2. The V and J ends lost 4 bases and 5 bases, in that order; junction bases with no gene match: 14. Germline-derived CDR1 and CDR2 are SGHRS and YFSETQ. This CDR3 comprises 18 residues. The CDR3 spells CASSTERPGLAGLETQYF. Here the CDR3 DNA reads TGCGCCAGCAGCACCGAACGACCGGGACTAGCGGGGTTGGAGACCCAGTACTTC.

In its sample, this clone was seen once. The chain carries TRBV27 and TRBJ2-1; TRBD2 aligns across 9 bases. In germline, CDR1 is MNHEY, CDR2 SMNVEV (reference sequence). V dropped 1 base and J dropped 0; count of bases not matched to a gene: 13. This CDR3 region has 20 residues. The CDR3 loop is CASSLLVVAGDLSSYNEQFF. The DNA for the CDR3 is TGTGCCAGCAGTTTATTGGTGGTAGCGGGAGATCTTAGCTCCTACAATGAGCAGTTCTTC.

Here the CDR3 DNA reads TGTGCCAGCAGTTTATGGAAGACAGGTGCCAATCAGCCCCAGCATTTT. This codes for CASSLWKTGANQPQHF. The chain joins TRBV28 to TRBJ1-5, with D maybe TRBD1 (6 bases). CDR3 length equals 16 residues. Trimming stripped 0 bases from V and 3 bases from J, with 12 bases between. Germline lookup yields CDR1 MDHEN and CDR2 SYDVKM.

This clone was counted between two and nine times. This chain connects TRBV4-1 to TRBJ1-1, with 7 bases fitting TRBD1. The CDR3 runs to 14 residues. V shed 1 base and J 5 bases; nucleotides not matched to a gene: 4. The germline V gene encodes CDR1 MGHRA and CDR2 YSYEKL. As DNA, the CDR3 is TGCGCCAGCAGCCAAGGACAGGGCGCAACTGAAGCTTTCTTT. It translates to CASSQGQGATEAFF.

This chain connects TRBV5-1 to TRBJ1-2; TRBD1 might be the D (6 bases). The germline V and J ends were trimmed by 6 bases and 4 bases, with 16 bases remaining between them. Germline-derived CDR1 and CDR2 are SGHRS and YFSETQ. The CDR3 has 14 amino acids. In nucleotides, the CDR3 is TGCGCCAGCAATCGGGGACAATGGTCCTATGGCTACACCTTC. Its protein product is CASNRGQWSYGYTF. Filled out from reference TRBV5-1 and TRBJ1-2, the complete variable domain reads KAGVTQTPRYLIKTRGQQVTLSCSPISGHRSVSWYQQTPGQGLQFLFEYFSETQRNKGNFPGRFSGRQFSNSRSEMNVSTLELGDSALYLCASNRGQWSYGYTFGSGTRLTVV.

The CDR3, as DNA: TGTGCCAGCAGCTTAGCGGGGGACTACAACTACGAGCAGTACTTC. It encodes CASSLAGDYNYEQYF. This chain uses TRBV7-9 with TRBJ2-7; TRBD2 matches at 7 bases. Losses at the gene ends were 0 bases for V and 3 bases for J; bases not matched to a gene: 5. CDR1 and CDR2 from the germline V gene are SEHNR and FQNEAQ (reference sequence). The CDR3 runs to 15 residues.

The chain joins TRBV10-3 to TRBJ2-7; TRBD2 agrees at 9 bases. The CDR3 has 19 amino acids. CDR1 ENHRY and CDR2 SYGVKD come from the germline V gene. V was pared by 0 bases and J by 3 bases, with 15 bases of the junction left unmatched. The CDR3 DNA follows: TGTGCCATCAGTGAGTCCGTGCTAGCGGGACTTTTTCCCCTCTACGAGCAGTACTTC. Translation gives CAISESVLAGLFPLYEQYF.

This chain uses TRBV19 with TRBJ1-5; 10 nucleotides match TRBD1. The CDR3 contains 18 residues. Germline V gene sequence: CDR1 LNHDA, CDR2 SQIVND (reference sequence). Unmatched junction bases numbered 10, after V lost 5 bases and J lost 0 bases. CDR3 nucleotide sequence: TGTGCCAGTAGTGCCGGACAGGGGGATCTCTATAGCAATCAGCCCCAGCATTTT. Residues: CASSAGQGDLYSNQPQHF.